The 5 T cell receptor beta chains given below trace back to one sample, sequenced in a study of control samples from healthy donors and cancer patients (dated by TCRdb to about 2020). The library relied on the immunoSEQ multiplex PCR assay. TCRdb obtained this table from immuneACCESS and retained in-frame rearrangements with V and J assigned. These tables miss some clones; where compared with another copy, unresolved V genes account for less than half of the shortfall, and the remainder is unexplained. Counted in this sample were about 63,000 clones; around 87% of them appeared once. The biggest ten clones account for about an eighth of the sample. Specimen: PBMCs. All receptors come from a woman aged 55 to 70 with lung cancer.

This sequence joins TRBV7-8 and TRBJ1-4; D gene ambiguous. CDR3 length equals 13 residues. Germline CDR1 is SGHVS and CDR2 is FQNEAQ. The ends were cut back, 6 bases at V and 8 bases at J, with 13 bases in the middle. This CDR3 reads CASSRGVEEKLFF. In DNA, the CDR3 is TGTGCCAGCAGTCGCGGGGTAGAGGAAAAACTGTTTTTT.

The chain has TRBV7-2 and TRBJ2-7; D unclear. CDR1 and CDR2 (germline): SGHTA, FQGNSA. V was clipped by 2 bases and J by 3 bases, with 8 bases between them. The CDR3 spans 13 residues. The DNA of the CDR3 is TGTGCCAGCAGCTTAAACCCGGGCTACGAGCAGTACTTC. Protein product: CASSLNPGYEQYF. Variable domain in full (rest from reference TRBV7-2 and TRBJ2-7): GAGVSQSPSNKVTEKGKDVELRCDPISGHTALYWYRQSLGQGLEFLIYFQGNSAPDKSGLPSDRFSAERTGGSVSTLTIQRTQQEDSAVYLCASSLNPGYEQYFGPGTRLTVT.

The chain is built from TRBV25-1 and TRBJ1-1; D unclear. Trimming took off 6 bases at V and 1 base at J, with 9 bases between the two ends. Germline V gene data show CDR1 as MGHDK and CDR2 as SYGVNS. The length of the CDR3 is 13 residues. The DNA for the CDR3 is TGTGCCAGCAGCAGAGAGACGAACACTGAAGCTTTCTTT. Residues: CASSRETNTEAFF.

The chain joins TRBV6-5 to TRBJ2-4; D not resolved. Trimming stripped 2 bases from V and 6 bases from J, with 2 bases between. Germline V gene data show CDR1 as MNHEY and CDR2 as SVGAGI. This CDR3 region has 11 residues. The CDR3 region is CASSYRNIQYF. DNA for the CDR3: TGTGCCAGCAGTTACCGAAACATTCAGTACTTC.

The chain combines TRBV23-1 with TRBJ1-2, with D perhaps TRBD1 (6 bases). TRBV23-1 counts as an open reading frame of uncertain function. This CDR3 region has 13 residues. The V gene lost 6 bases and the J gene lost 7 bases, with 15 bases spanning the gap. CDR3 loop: CASSHRVLRGYTF. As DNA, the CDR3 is TGCGCCAGCAGCCACAGGGTCTTGCGTGGCTACACCTTC.